Listed here are 23 T cell receptor beta chains from one sample, sequenced in a study of T cell repertoires in cytomegalovirus infection. TCRdb reprocessed the reads via MiXCR and lists one record per CDR3 protein. The table includes about 130,000 distinct CDR3 sequences, roughly 9% detected once. Sequencing was carried out using PBMCs. The source of these receptors is a human donor in good health (CMV status not recorded). Some clones in this sample may be carry-over from other donors' samples.

This clonotype was observed many times. The V and J genes are TRBV7-8 and TRBJ1-4; TRBD1 is a possible D gene (5 bases). V lost 0 bases to trimming and J lost 10 bases, with 12 bases between them. The CDR3 has 14 amino acids. CDR1 is SGHVS and CDR2 is FQNEAQ in the germline V gene. The DNA for the CDR3 is TGTGCCAGCAGCTTAGCCGACAAGGACATAAAACTGTTTTTT. Translating gives CASSLADKDIKLFF.

This clonotype has ten or more counts. The chain combines TRBV11-2 with TRBJ1-1; weak D call: TRBD1 (5 bases). The V gene's germline CDR1 is SGHAT and CDR2 FQNNGV. There are 15 residues in the CDR3. Deletions cut 1 base from V and 1 base from J, with 10 bases between. CDR3 loop: CASSLGRQTNTEAFF. In DNA, the CDR3 is TGTGCCAGCAGCTTAGGCCGACAGACGAACACTGAAGCTTTCTTT.

This clonotype appeared many times. V usage is TRBV7-2 and J usage is TRBJ1-3; TRBD1 agrees at 10 bases. The CDR3 has 17 residues. Germline values: CDR1 SGHTA, CDR2 FQGNSA. With 5 bases clipped from V and 0 bases from J, the junction kept 7 bases outside the gene matches. CDR3 DNA: TGTGCCAGCAGCCCCGACAGGGGGCCTTTCTCTGGAAACACCATATATTTT. Translation: CASSPDRGPFSGNTIYF.

This clonotype was recorded at least ten times. The V gene is TRBV2, the J gene TRBJ2-5; no firm D call. This CDR3 has 13 amino acids. The V gene lost 4 bases and the J gene lost 9 bases, with 15 bases spanning the gap. The germline gives CDR1 SNHLY, CDR2 FYNNEI. The CDR3 sequence is CASSAAQSPSQYF. DNA for the CDR3: TGTGCCAGCAGTGCGGCACAGTCGCCGTCCCAGTACTTC.

This clonotype was found many times. The chain recombines TRBV7-9 with TRBJ2-3; the match to TRBD2 covers 8 bases. J gave up 1 base and V 5 bases, and 11 bases lay outside the gene matches. The CDR3 consists of 17 residues. Per germline, CDR1 SEHNR and CDR2 FQNEAQ (reference sequence). CDR3 residues: CASSGEPSGRRTDTQYF. CDR3 coding DNA: TGTGCCAGCAGCGGCGAACCTAGCGGGCGCCGCACAGATACGCAGTATTTT. Full variable domain (outside the CDR3, taken from reference TRBV7-9 and TRBJ2-3): DTGVSQNPRHKITKRGQNVTFRCDPISEHNRLYWYRQTLGQGPEFLTYFQNEAQLEKSRLLSDRFSAERPKGSFSTLEIQRTEQGDSAMYLCASSGEPSGRRTDTQYFGPGTRLTVL.

This clonotype was found many times. The genes are TRBV20-1 and TRBJ2-7; D is possibly TRBD1 (6 bases). Germline values: CDR1 DFQATT, CDR2 SNEGSKA (reference sequence). The CDR3 runs 16 residues. V lost 0 bases, J lost 1 base, and 16 bases lay in between. The CDR3 reads CSARDPRQGRSYEQYF. CDR3 in DNA: TGCAGTGCTAGAGATCCTCGGCAGGGGCGATCCTACGAGCAGTACTTC.

This clonotype was counted at least ten times. The chain is built from TRBV12-3 or TRBV12-4 and TRBJ2-1; a possible D gene is TRBD1 (5 bases). The CDR3 totals 13 residues. Trimming pared 1 base from V and 8 bases from J, leaving 9 bases between. This CDR3 reads CASSLVRGYEQFF. In DNA form, the CDR3 reads TGTGCCAGCAGTTTAGTTAGGGGATATGAGCAGTTCTTC.

This clonotype appeared many times. V is TRBV7-9 and J is TRBJ2-3, with no clear D. Deletions cut 5 bases from V and 5 bases from J, with 14 bases between. Germline V gene sequence: CDR1 SEHNR, CDR2 FQNEAQ (reference sequence). CDR3 length: 14 residues. The CDR3 protein is CASSLDGGKDTQYF. CDR3 bases: TGTGCCAGCAGCCTCGACGGTGGGAAAGATACGCAGTATTTT.

There are many counts of this clonotype. V gene TRBV7-8 combines with J gene TRBJ1-5, with D hard to call. This CDR3 has 15 residues. V was shortened by 5 bases and J by 4 bases, with 15 bases between the two germline ends. Per germline, CDR1 SGHVS and CDR2 FQNEAQ. The CDR3 reads CASSLGQVKNQPQHF. The CDR3 DNA reads TGTGCCAGCAGCCTCGGGCAGGTGAAAAATCAGCCCCAGCATTTT.

The table lists this clonotype with many counts. V gene TRBV7-2 combines with J gene TRBJ2-6; 10 bases align to TRBD1. Germline V gene sequence: CDR1 SGHTA, CDR2 FQGNSA. V shed 4 bases, J shed 1 base, and the junction held 7 bases outside the gene matches. The CDR3 runs 18 residues. CDR3 protein: CASSSRRQGASGANVLTF. For the CDR3, the DNA is TGTGCCAGCAGCTCCCGCAGACAGGGGGCTTCTGGGGCCAACGTCCTGACTTTC. The full variable domain, with the rest looked up from reference TRBV7-2 and TRBJ2-6, is GAGVSQSPSNKVTEKGKDVELRCDPISGHTALYWYRQSLGQGLEFLIYFQGNSAPDKSGLPSDRFSAERTGGSVSTLTIQRTQQEDSAVYLCASSSRRQGASGANVLTFGAGSRLTVL.

This clonotype was counted between two and nine times. The chain recombines TRBV3-1 with TRBJ1-4, with 10 bases matching TRBD1. V was pared by 3 bases and J by 4 bases, with 5 bases of the junction left unmatched. The CDR3 is made up of 16 amino acids. Germline V lookup: CDR1 LGHDT, CDR2 YNNKEL (reference sequence). The CDR3 loop is CASSQEGQGNNEKLFF. The CDR3, as DNA: TGTGCCAGCAGCCAGGAGGGACAGGGGAATAATGAAAAACTGTTTTTT.

This clonotype was seen repeatedly, ten times or more. The J gene is TRBJ2-1, the V gene TRBV12-3 or TRBV12-4; TRBD2 aligns across 15 bases. V was clipped by 6 bases and J by 2 bases; unmatched bases: 5. The CDR3 is 17 residues long. The CDR3 here is CASRRTSGGAPYNEQFF. In DNA, the CDR3 is TGTGCCAGCAGACGGACTAGCGGGGGGGCCCCCTACAATGAGCAGTTCTTC.

This clonotype was recorded at least ten times. The rearrangement links TRBV28 to TRBJ2-7; 7 bases are shared with TRBD1. Germline V gene lookup returns CDR1 MDHEN and CDR2 SYDVKM. V trimming: 5 bases; J trimming: 3 bases; junction bases outside the gene matches: 16. The CDR3 is made up of 17 amino acids. The CDR3 reads CASSLPSRDRVNYEQYF. CDR3 coding DNA: TGTGCCAGCAGTCTCCCCTCCCGTGACAGGGTAAACTACGAGCAGTACTTC.

This clonotype came up many times. The rearrangement uses TRBV12-5 and TRBJ2-7; 8 positions agree with TRBD2. This CDR3 is 15 amino acids long. Germline assignment: CDR1 LGHNT and CDR2 FRNRAP. The junction had 12 bases not matched to a gene; V was cut back by 5 bases and J by 6 bases. The CDR3 loop reads CASGAPLDSGGEQYF. CDR3 DNA sequence: TGTGCTAGTGGTGCTCCATTGGACAGCGGGGGCGAGCAGTACTTC.

The chain links TRBV6-5 to TRBJ2-7; no definite D call. The germline gives CDR1 MNHEY, CDR2 SVGAGI. V dropped 7 bases and J dropped 1 base, with 11 bases sitting between them. The CDR3 sequence is 13 residues long. In DNA form, the CDR3 reads TGTGCCAGCACTGCGCCGAATTCCTACGAGCAGTACTTC. Protein product: CASTAPNSYEQYF.

Regarding this clonotype: Since a much larger clone is just one base distant, this may be a read error. The limits of the CDR3 on the DNA are not certain, so only TCRdb's listed CDR3 is given. The V gene is TRBV28, the J gene TRBJ2-5; the D call TRBD1 from the table was never checked on the DNA. The germline gives CDR1 MDHEN, CDR2 SYDVKM. From its first to its last residue, the CDR3 has 14 amino acids. CDR3 in amino acids: CASCAWGRGETQYF.

This chain links TRBV29-1 with TRBJ2-4, with TRBD1 identical over 9 bases. Per the germline V gene, CDR1 is SQVTM and CDR2 is ANQGSEA. CDR3 length: 13 residues. V shed 5 bases, J shed 4 bases, and the junction held 3 bases outside the gene matches. CDR3 protein: CSVIGTGKNIQYF. CDR3 bases: TGCAGCGTTATCGGGACAGGGAAAAACATTCAGTACTTC.

This clonotype was detected ten times or more. The V gene is TRBV4-1, the J gene TRBJ2-2; no firm D call. The V end lost 7 bases, the J end lost 3 bases, and 15 bases lay between the germline ends. The CDR3 contains 15 residues. Germline-derived CDR1 and CDR2 are MGHRA and YSYEKL. The CDR3, as DNA: TGCGCCAGCACCCGTGGGCCTGGGGACACCGGGGAGCTGTTTTTT. Protein sequence: CASTRGPGDTGELFF.

There are many counts of this clonotype. CDR3 protein: CASSLGLAGAFNNEQFF. In nucleotides, the CDR3 is TGTGCCAGCAGCTTAGGGTTAGCGGGGGCTTTCAACAATGAGCAGTTCTTC. The chain is built from TRBV7-2 and TRBJ2-1; TRBD2 matches 9 bases. Germline trimming cut 1 base from V and 5 bases from J; bases unmatched to any gene: 9. CDR1 and CDR2 from the germline V gene are SGHTA and FQGNSA. CDR3 length equals 17 residues.

In this sample, this clonotype turned up many times. V gene TRBV29-1 combines with J gene TRBJ2-7; 8 positions match TRBD1. The J segment lost 7 bases and the V segment lost 5 bases, leaving 7 bases of the junction unmatched. The CDR3 sequence is 12 residues long. Germline lookup yields CDR1 SQVTM and CDR2 ANQGSEA. The CDR3 spells CSVSGGRREQYF. CDR3 coding DNA: TGCAGCGTTTCAGGGGGCCGGCGGGAGCAGTACTTC.

This clonotype was counted at least ten times. CDR3 DNA sequence: TGTGCCAGCAGCTCCTCGACCTCGGCCTACTACGAGCAGTACTTC. It translates to CASSSSTSAYYEQYF. The chain links TRBV7-9 to TRBJ2-7; D remains unclear. The CDR3 consists of 15 residues. Trimming removed 4 bases at V and 3 bases at J, with 16 bases between. Germline V CDR1 and CDR2: SEHNR, FQNEAQ (reference sequence).

This clonotype was observed a few times. The chain is built from TRBV10-3 and TRBJ2-7; D remains ambiguous. V lost 0 bases to trimming and J lost 2 bases, with 5 bases between them. The CDR3 is 13 amino acids. Germline CDR1 reads ENHRY; CDR2 reads SYGVKD. The CDR3 sequence is CAISESLPYEQYF. CDR3 nucleotides: TGTGCCATCAGTGAGTCGCTCCCCTACGAGCAGTACTTC.

The V and J genes are TRBV6-8 and TRBJ2-5; 10 positions match TRBD1. This CDR3 spans 16 amino acids. V was clipped by 0 bases and J by 4 bases; unmatched bases: 5. The germline V gene encodes CDR1 MNHGY and CDR2 SAAAGT. For the CDR3, the DNA is TGTGCCAGCAGTTACTCGGGACAGGGGATGGGAGAGACCCAGTACTTC. This gives the protein CASSYSGQGMGETQYF.